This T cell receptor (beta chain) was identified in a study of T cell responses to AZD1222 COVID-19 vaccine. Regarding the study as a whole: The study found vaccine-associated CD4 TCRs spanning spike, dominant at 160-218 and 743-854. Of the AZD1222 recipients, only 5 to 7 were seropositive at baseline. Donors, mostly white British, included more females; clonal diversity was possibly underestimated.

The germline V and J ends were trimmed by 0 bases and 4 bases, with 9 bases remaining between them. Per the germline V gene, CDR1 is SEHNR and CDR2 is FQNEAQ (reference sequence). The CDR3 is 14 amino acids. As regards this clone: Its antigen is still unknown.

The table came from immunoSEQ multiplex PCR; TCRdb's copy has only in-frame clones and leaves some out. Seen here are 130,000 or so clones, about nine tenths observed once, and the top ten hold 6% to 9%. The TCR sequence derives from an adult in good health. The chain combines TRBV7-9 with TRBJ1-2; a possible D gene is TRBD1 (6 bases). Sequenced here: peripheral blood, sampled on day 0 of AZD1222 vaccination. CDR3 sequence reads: CASSLARTVYGYTF. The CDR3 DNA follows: TGTGCCAGCAGCTTAGCCCGGACAGTCTATGGCTACACCTTC.